This TCR beta chain came from a study of blood T cells in healthy people across ages. The table lists this clonotype with a few counts. Sample-barcoded 5' priming and a J-beta primer mix drove a second PCR of roughly 6 to 12 cycles. Researchers report that each sample yielded at least 3 million CDR3-containing paired-end reads. TCRdb reprocessed the 5' RACE reads via MiXCR and lists one record per CDR3 protein. Of hundreds of thousands of distinct CDR3 sequences listed, around a fifth were seen once; the top ten hold roughly 3.4%. The CDR3 has 13 amino acids. The V and J ends lost 6 bases and 3 bases respectively, with 8 bases between them. Germline V gene data show CDR1 as ENHRY and CDR2 as SYGVKD.

The V gene is TRBV10-3, the J gene TRBJ2-2; no firm D call. Sample: blood. The receptor was isolated from a man aged 65 to 79 in good health. CDR3 region: CAIRGRDTGELFF. DNA for the CDR3: TGTGCCATCAGGGGTCGGGACACCGGGGAGCTGTTTTTT.